Presented here are 32 T cell receptor beta chains from one specimen sequenced in a study of post-analysis software for immune sequencing data. Study-wide results and caveats: Among 4 or 5 TRBV segments more frequent in patients than controls were TRBV5-6, TRBV5-1 and TRBV20-1.

These receptors' targets are unknown. cDNA libraries of TCR beta carried unique molecular identifiers. MiXCR, applied by TCRdb to the PCR reads, yields one record per CDR3 protein. The sample consists of a few hundred thousand distinct CDR3 sequences, roughly 34% of them appearing once. Input material: blood. Receptors were obtained from a girl younger than 18 with multiple sclerosis.

The table lists this clonotype with a count of one. The genes are TRBV10-3 and TRBJ2-1; D may be TRBD2 (5 bases). There are 15 residues in the CDR3. Trimming took off 4 bases at V and 2 bases at J, with 12 bases between the two ends. The germline V gene encodes CDR1 ENHRY and CDR2 SYGVKD. CDR3 region: CAISGGQEAYNEQFF. The DNA of the CDR3 is TGTGCCATCAGTGGTGGGCAGGAGGCCTACAATGAGCAGTTCTTC.

The CDR3 sequence: CATSLYAGMNTEAFF. CDR3 in DNA: TGTGCCACCAGCCTCTATGCGGGGATGAACACTGAAGCTTTCTTT. The rearrangement joins TRBV15 to TRBJ1-1, with unresolved D. Germline lookup yields CDR1 LNHNV and CDR2 YYDKDF (reference sequence). V was clipped by 5 bases and J by 0 bases, with 13 bases between them. The CDR3 runs to 15 residues.

Points on this clonotype: No conserved phenylalanine or tryptophan is present at the end of the CDR3, so a read error is the likely explanation. This chain joins TRBV7-9 and TRBJ2-3, with 11 positions matching TRBD1. The ends lost 5 bases at V and 3 bases at J; junction bases unmatched: 7. In germline, CDR1 is SEHNR, CDR2 FQNEAQ (reference sequence). This CDR3 is built from 16 residues. CDR3 DNA: TGTGCCAGCAGCGCTTGGACAGGGGGCATTACAGATACGCAGTATTTG. Residues: CASSAWTGGITDTQYL.

This clonotype was observed a handful of times. The V call is TRBV6-5, the J call TRBJ2-1, with D possibly TRBD2 on 5 matching bases. This CDR3 region has 16 residues. Per germline, CDR1 MNHEY and CDR2 SVGAGI. Deletions cut 4 bases from V and 6 bases from J, with 19 bases between. The CDR3 sequence is CASSFPTPDGVNEQFF. DNA for the CDR3: TGTGCCAGCAGTTTTCCGACACCGGACGGGGTCAATGAGCAGTTCTTC.

The CDR3 nucleotides are TGCAGTGCAGAACTCGGGGGGGGCTACACCTTC. Residues: CSAELGGGYTF. The chain combines TRBV20-1 with TRBJ1-2; D is perhaps TRBD1 (5 bases). V was trimmed by 6 bases and J by 8 bases, leaving 13 bases between them. CDR3 length equals 11 residues. Germline assignment: CDR1 DFQATT and CDR2 SNEGSKA (reference sequence).

This clonotype was found a few times. The rearrangement links TRBV15 to TRBJ2-7, with D unresolved. The DNA end is a closer match to TRBJ2-5, so the J assignment may be wrong. Germline CDR1 LNHNV, CDR2 YYDKDF (reference sequence). The CDR3 is 13 residues long. The CDR3 nucleotides are TGTGCCACCAGCAGAGTGGGTTGGGAGACCCAGTACTTC. Protein product: CATSRVGWETQYF.

CDR3 protein: CASSTTSGGTGELFF. The CDR3 DNA reads TGTGCCAGCAGTACGACTAGCGGGGGCACCGGGGAGCTGTTTTTT. This chain connects TRBV12-3 or TRBV12-4 to TRBJ2-2; 12 bases are shared with TRBD2. This CDR3 spans 15 amino acids. V lost 5 bases to trimming and J lost 4 bases; unmatched junction nucleotides: 2.

This rearrangement joins TRBV29-1 to TRBJ2-1; possibly TRBD2 for D (6 bases). Germline-derived CDR1 and CDR2 are SQVTM and ANQGSEA. Trimming cost V 7 bases and J 0 bases, with 16 bases left between them. This CDR3 has 15 amino acids. The CDR3 DNA reads TGCAGCGCCGATGGCGGGACGAGCTCCTACAATGAGCAGTTCTTC. This translates into CSADGGTSSYNEQFF.

This chain uses TRBV12-3 or TRBV12-4 with TRBJ2-2; D unclear. V lost 3 bases and J 0 bases, leaving 8 bases between the germline ends. CDR3 size: 15 residues. The CDR3 region is CASSFPESNTGELFF. CDR3 nucleotide sequence: TGTGCCAGCAGTTTCCCAGAGTCGAACACCGGGGAGCTGTTTTTT.

The chain is built from TRBV5-1 and TRBJ2-5; a possible D gene is TRBD2 (6 bases). V lost 3 bases to trimming and J lost 4 bases, with 22 bases between them. The CDR3 contains 17 residues. Germline lookup yields CDR1 SGHRS and CDR2 YFSETQ. This CDR3 reads CASSSLLRLGAGETQYF. The CDR3, as DNA: TGCGCCAGCAGCTCCCTACTACGACTAGGCGCGGGAGAGACCCAGTACTTC.

The chain joins TRBV7-9 to TRBJ2-7; tentative D call: TRBD1 (6 bases). V was shortened by 5 bases and J by 6 bases, with 14 bases between the two germline ends. Looked up from germline, CDR1 is SEHNR and CDR2 is FQNEAQ (reference sequence). CDR3 size: 13 residues. The CDR3 spells CASSPPTDSEQYF. CDR3 in DNA: TGTGCCAGCAGCCCGCCGACGGACAGCGAGCAGTACTTC.

This clonotype was observed a handful of times. The V call is TRBV29-1, the J call TRBJ2-1, with TRBD2 as a possible D gene (5 bases). Trimming shortened V by 4 bases and J by 8 bases, and 6 bases separated the two germline ends. The CDR3 length is 10 residues. Germline V gene data show CDR1 as SQVTM and CDR2 as ANQGSEA. This CDR3 reads CSVGEYEQFF. In DNA, the CDR3 is TGCAGCGTTGGGGAGTATGAGCAGTTCTTC.

The chain combines TRBV7-2 with TRBJ1-2; TRBD1 matches 9 bases. CDR3 length: 14 residues. Germline V gene sequence: CDR1 SGHTA, CDR2 FQGNSA. The trim removed 6 bases at V and 5 bases at J, leaving 7 bases unmatched. As DNA, the CDR3 is TGTGCCAGCAGGCCTACAGGGGGCGCTTATGGCTACACCTTC. It translates to CASRPTGGAYGYTF.

The chain joins TRBV5-1 to TRBJ2-1; tentative D call: TRBD2 (6 bases). Germline V gene data show CDR1 as SGHRS and CDR2 as YFSETQ. Trimming took off 3 bases at V and 0 bases at J, with 13 bases between the two ends. This CDR3 is 16 amino acids long. The CDR3 DNA follows: TGCGCCAGCAGCTCTGTAGGAGGGAGCTCCTACAATGAGCAGTTCTTC. Its protein is CASSSVGGSSYNEQFF.

The table lists this clonotype with a few counts. The CDR3 DNA reads as TGTGCTAGTGCCCCAGGGCGGGGGGTCACAGATACGCAGTATTTT. This translates into CASAPGRGVTDTQYF. The chain employs TRBV12-5 and TRBJ2-3, with 8 bases lining up with TRBD2. In germline, CDR1 is LGHNT, CDR2 FRNRAP. The CDR3 is 15 amino acids. The J segment lost 2 bases and the V segment lost 7 bases, leaving 8 bases of the junction unmatched.

The rearrangement uses TRBV7-3 and TRBJ2-1; the D is unclear. The ends were cut back, 5 bases at V and 4 bases at J, with 9 bases in the middle. CDR1 SGHTA and CDR2 FQGTGA come from the germline V gene. The CDR3 runs 13 residues. The DNA of the CDR3 is TGTGCCAGCAGCACCGGGCAGTACAATGAGCAGTTCTTC. This encodes CASSTGQYNEQFF.

In this sample, this clonotype turned up many times. The chain employs TRBV29-1 and TRBJ2-3; D might be TRBD1 or TRBD2, each matching 5 bases. The ends were cut back, 6 bases at V and 2 bases at J, with 15 bases in the middle. The CDR3 sequence is 14 residues long. The germline CDR1 and CDR2 sequences are SQVTM and ANQGSEA. The CDR3 nucleotides are TGCAGCGTGGGGGTGGGCTCTACCACAGATACGCAGTATTTT. Translation gives CSVGVGSTTDTQYF.

This clonotype was counted many times. This sequence joins TRBV5-1 and TRBJ2-5, with D unresolved. The length of the CDR3 is 13 residues. Germline CDR1 and CDR2: SGHRS and YFSETQ. V was pared by 3 bases and J by 5 bases, with 11 bases between. DNA of the CDR3: TGCGCCAGCAGCTCGGGCCTAAAGGAGACCCAGTACTTC. It translates to CASSSGLKETQYF.

The chain joins TRBV7-2 to TRBJ1-5; TRBD1 agrees at 12 bases. Trimming removed 8 bases from V and 6 bases from J; junction bases left unmatched: 2. Germline V gene lookup returns CDR1 SGHTA and CDR2 FQGNSA. The CDR3 sequence is 13 residues long. In DNA form, the CDR3 reads TGTGCCAGCGGGACAGGGGGCTTTCAGCCCCAGCATTTT. The encoded protein is CASGTGGFQPQHF.

V usage is TRBV6-6 and J usage is TRBJ2-1; 10 bases match TRBD2. This CDR3 region has 17 residues. Germline lookup yields CDR1 MNHNY and CDR2 SVGAGI (reference sequence). Trimming removed 8 bases from V and 0 bases from J; junction bases left unmatched: 10. CDR3 sequence: CASSERGGPSSYNEQFF. The CDR3 nucleotides are TGTGCCAGCTCGGAGCGGGGGGGCCCAAGCTCCTACAATGAGCAGTTCTTC.

CDR3 region: CASSPLRGNQPQHF. In DNA, the CDR3 is TGTGCCAGCAGCCCCCTAAGAGGGAATCAGCCCCAGCATTTT. The chain carries TRBV7-8 and TRBJ1-5, with D unclear. Germline CDR1 is SGHVS and CDR2 is FQNEAQ. Trimming removed 5 bases from V and 4 bases from J, with 12 bases in between. The CDR3 is made up of 14 amino acids.

The V call is TRBV12-3 or TRBV12-4, the J call TRBJ1-1; D call uncertain. The V gene lost 3 bases and the J gene lost 2 bases, with 13 bases spanning the gap. CDR3 length: 15 amino acids. For the CDR3, the DNA is TGTGCCAGCAGTTTTTATAGGGAGGGAAACACTGAAGCTTTCTTT. Translation gives CASSFYREGNTEAFF.

V gene TRBV5-6 combines with J gene TRBJ2-5; TRBD1 agrees at 7 bases. J gave up 4 bases and V 1 base, and 10 bases lay outside the gene matches. Germline loops: CDR1 SGHDT, CDR2 YYEEEE. The CDR3 loop spans 16 amino acids. The CDR3 spells CASSLPGEHRGETQYF. The CDR3 coding sequence is TGTGCCAGCAGCTTGCCCGGGGAACACAGGGGAGAGACCCAGTACTTC.

This rearrangement joins TRBV3-1 to TRBJ1-5, with D unclear. There are 15 residues in the CDR3. Trimming stripped 1 base from V and 0 bases from J, with 7 bases between. In germline, CDR1 is LGHDT, CDR2 YNNKEL (reference sequence). The CDR3 loop is CASSQGFSSNQPQHF. The CDR3 DNA reads TGTGCCAGCAGCCAAGGGTTCAGTAGCAATCAGCCCCAGCATTTT.

The chain joins TRBV15 to TRBJ1-5; D remains unclear. The V gene's germline CDR1 is LNHNV and CDR2 YYDKDF (reference sequence). V lost 0 bases to trimming and J lost 6 bases, with 6 bases between them. The CDR3 length is 13 residues. For the CDR3, the DNA is TGTGCCACCAGCAGAGATAAGAGTCAGCCCCAGCATTTT. Encoded protein: CATSRDKSQPQHF.

The table lists this clonotype with a few counts. In DNA, the CDR3 is TGTGCCAGCAGCGTAGATGGGGGGCCTGGCGATGAGCAGTTCTTC. This sequence encodes CASSVDGGPGDEQFF. The genes are TRBV9 and TRBJ2-1; D may be TRBD1 or TRBD2 (6 bases each). This CDR3 has 15 residues. The germline V gene encodes CDR1 SGDLS and CDR2 YYNGEE. Trimming removed 0 bases at V and 8 bases at J, with 15 bases between.

The chain couples TRBV20-1 to TRBJ2-7; D remains unclear. Deletions cut 6 bases from V and 2 bases from J, with 17 bases between. CDR3 size: 14 residues. Germline values: CDR1 DFQATT, CDR2 SNEGSKA (reference sequence). CDR3 DNA: TGCAGTGCCCCCGCCCCGGCTAGGACCTACGAGCAGTACTTC. The encoded protein is CSAPAPARTYEQYF.

This clonotype was observed a few times. The chain employs TRBV7-2 and TRBJ1-4; TRBD1 might be the D (6 bases). The V end lost 3 bases, the J end lost 13 bases, and 15 bases lay between the germline ends. Germline CDR1 SGHTA, CDR2 FQGNSA. The CDR3 loop spans 13 amino acids. This CDR3 reads CASSLGLIRGLFF. As DNA, the CDR3 is TGTGCCAGCAGCTTGGGCCTGATCAGGGGACTGTTTTTT. The variable domain in full, completed from reference TRBV7-2 and TRBJ1-4, reads GAGVSQSPSNKVTEKGKDVELRCDPISGHTALYWYRQSLGQGLEFLIYFQGNSAPDKSGLPSDRFSAERTGGSVSTLTIQRTQQEDSAVYLCASSLGLIRGLFFGSGTQLSVL.

V usage is TRBV5-5 and J usage is TRBJ2-1; tentatively, D is TRBD2 (6 bases). CDR1 SGHKS and CDR2 YYEKEE come from the germline V gene (reference sequence). This CDR3 has 16 amino acids. V was cut by 1 base and J by 4 bases, with 15 bases left in between. CDR3 region: CASSLTSGPLYNEQFF. The CDR3 region has the DNA TGTGCCAGCAGCTTGACGAGCGGGCCCCTTTACAATGAGCAGTTCTTC.

This clonotype was found a few times. V gene TRBV7-6 combines with J gene TRBJ2-3, with D uncertain. This CDR3 comprises 11 residues. V gave up 6 bases and J gave up 12 bases, with 13 bases separating them. The germline gives CDR1 SGHVS, CDR2 FNYEAQ. CDR3 bases: TGTGCCAGCAGTTCCGGGCAGGTCCAGTATTTT. It translates to CASSSGQVQYF.

This clonotype came up a few times. The chain links TRBV7-3 to TRBJ2-3, with D perhaps matching TRBD2 (7 bases). CDR3 length equals 14 residues. V dropped 7 bases and J dropped 3 bases, with 14 bases sitting between them. Germline loops: CDR1 SGHTA, CDR2 FQGTGA. The CDR3 loop reads CASNRRGGTDTQYF. The CDR3 DNA reads as TGTGCCAGCAACCGGAGGGGGGGAACAGATACGCAGTATTTT.

The rearrangement uses TRBV7-8 and TRBJ2-3, with D perhaps matching TRBD1 (6 bases). The CDR3 is 16 amino acids. The germline gives CDR1 SGHVS, CDR2 FQNEAQ. With 5 bases removed from V and 1 base from J, the gap between germline ends came to 16 bases. DNA of the CDR3: TGTGCCAGCAGCACCTACAGGGCGAGGGGCACAGATACGCAGTATTTT. This translates into CASSTYRARGTDTQYF.